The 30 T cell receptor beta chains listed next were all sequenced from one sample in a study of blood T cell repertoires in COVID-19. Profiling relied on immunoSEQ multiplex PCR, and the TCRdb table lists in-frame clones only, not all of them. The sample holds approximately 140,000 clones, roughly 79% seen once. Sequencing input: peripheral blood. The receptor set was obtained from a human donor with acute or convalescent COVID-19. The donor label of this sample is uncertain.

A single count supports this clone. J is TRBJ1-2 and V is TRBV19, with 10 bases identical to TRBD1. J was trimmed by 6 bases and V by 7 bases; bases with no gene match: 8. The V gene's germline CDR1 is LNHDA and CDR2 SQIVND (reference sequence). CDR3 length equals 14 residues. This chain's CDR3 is CASTWDRGADGYTF. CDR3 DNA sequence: TGTGCCAGTACCTGGGACAGGGGCGCGGATGGCTACACCTTC. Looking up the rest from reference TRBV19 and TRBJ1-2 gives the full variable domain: DGGITQSPKYLFRKEGQNVTLSCEQNLNHDAMYWYRQDPGQGLRLIYYSQIVNDFQKGDIAEGYSVSREKKESFPLTVTSAQKNPTAFYLCASTWDRGADGYTFGSGTRLTVV.

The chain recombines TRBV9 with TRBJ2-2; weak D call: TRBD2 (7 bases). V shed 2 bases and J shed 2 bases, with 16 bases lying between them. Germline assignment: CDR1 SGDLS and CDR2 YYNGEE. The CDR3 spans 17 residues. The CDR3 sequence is CASSVPGGGSNTGELFF. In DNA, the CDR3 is TGTGCCAGCAGCGTCCCTGGCGGGGGCTCCAACACCGGGGAGCTGTTTTTT.

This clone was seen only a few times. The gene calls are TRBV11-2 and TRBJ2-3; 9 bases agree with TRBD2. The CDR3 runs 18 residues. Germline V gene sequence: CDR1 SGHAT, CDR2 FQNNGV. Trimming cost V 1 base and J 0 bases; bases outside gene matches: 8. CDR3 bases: TGTGCCAGCAGCTTAGGCGCTAGCGGGGCCCTAAGCACAGATACGCAGTATTTT. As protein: CASSLGASGALSTDTQYF.

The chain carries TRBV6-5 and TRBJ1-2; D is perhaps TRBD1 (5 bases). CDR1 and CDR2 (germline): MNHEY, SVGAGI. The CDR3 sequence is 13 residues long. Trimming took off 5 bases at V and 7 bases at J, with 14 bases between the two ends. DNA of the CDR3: TGTGCCAGCAGTCCTCAGGGCCGCGGTGGCTACACCTTC. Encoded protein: CASSPQGRGGYTF.

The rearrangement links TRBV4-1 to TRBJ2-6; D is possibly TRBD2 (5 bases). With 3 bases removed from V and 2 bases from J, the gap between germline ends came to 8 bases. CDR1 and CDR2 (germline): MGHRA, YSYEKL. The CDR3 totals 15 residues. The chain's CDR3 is CASSHQEAGANVLTF. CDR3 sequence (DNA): TGCGCCAGCAGCCACCAGGAGGCTGGGGCCAACGTCCTGACTTTC.

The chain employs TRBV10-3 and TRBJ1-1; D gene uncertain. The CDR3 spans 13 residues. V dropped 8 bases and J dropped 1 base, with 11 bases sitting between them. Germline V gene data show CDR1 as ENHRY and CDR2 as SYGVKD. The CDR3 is CAIGRAKNTEAFF. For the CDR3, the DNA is TGTGCCATCGGGAGGGCCAAGAACACTGAAGCTTTCTTT.

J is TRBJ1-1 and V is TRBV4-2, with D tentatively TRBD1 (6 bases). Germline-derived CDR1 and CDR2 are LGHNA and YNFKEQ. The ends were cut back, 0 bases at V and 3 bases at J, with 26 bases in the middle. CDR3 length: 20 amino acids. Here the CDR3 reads CASSQESVPGVAPRDTEAFF. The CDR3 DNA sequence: TGTGCCAGCAGCCAAGAGTCAGTTCCAGGGGTCGCACCAAGGGACACTGAAGCTTTCTTT.

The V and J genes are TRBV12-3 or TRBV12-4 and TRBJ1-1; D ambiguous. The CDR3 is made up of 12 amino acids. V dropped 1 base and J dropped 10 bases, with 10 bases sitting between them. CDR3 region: CASSLGAGGAFF. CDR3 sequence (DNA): TGTGCCAGCAGTTTAGGGGCGGGAGGAGCTTTCTTT.

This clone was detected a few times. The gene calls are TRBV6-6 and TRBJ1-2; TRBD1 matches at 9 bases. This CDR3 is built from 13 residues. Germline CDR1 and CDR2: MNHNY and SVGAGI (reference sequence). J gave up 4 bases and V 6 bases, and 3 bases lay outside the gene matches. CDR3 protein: CASRGDRVYGYTF. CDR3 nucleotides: TGTGCCAGCAGGGGGGACAGGGTCTATGGCTACACCTTC.

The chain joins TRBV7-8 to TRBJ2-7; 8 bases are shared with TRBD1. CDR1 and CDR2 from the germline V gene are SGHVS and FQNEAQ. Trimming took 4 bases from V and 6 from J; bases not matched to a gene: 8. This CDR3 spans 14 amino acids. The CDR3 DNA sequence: TGTGCCAGCAGCTCGTACCAGGGGGCCGTCGAGCAGTACGTC. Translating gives CASSSYQGAVEQYV.

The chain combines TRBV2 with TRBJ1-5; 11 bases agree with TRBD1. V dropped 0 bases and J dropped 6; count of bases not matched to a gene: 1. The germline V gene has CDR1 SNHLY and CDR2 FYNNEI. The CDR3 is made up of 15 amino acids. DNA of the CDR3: TGTGCCAGCAGTGAAGCGGGACAGGGGGGTCAGCCCCAGCATTTT. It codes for CASSEAGQGGQPQHF.

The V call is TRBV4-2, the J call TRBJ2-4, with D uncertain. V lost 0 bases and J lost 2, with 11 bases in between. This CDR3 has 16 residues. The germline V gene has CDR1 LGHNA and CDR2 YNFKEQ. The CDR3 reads CASSQEGGVPKNIQYF. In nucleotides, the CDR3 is TGTGCCAGCAGCCAAGAAGGTGGAGTACCCAAAAACATTCAGTACTTC.

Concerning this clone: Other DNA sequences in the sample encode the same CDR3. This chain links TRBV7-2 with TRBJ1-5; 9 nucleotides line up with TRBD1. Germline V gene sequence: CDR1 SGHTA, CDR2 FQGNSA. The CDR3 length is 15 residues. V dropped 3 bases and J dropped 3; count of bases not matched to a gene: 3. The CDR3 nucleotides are TGTGCCAGCAGCTTGGACAGGGGAAACAATCAGCCCCAGCATTTT. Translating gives CASSLDRGNNQPQHF.

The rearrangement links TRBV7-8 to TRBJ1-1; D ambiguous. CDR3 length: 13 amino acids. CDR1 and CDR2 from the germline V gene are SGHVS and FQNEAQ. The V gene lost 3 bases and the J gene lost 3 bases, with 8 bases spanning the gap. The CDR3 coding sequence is TGTGCCAGCAGCTTGACTGATTACACTGAAGCTTTCTTT. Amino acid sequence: CASSLTDYTEAFF.

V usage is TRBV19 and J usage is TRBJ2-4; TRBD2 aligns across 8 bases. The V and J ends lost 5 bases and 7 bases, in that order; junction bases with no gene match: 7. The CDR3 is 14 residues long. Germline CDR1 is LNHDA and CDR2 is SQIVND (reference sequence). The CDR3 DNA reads TGTGCCAGTAGTGTGGGACTAGGGGACAACATTCAGTACTTC. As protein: CASSVGLGDNIQYF. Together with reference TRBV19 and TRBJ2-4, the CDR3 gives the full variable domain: DGGITQSPKYLFRKEGQNVTLSCEQNLNHDAMYWYRQDPGQGLRLIYYSQIVNDFQKGDIAEGYSVSREKKESFPLTVTSAQKNPTAFYLCASSVGLGDNIQYFGAGTRLSVL.

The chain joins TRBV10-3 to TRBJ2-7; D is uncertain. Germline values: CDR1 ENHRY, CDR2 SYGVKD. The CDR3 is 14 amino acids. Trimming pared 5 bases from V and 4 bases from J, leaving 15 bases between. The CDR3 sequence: CAISIERSGYEQYV. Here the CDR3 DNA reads TGTGCCATCAGTATTGAAAGGAGTGGGTACGAGCAGTACGTC.

The CDR3 DNA reads TGTGCCAGCAGTCCACCCCCCGGGGTATTCGGAGAAAAACTGTTTTTT. Translating gives CASSPPPGVFGEKLFF. This chain joins TRBV27 and TRBJ1-4; D is undetermined. CDR1 is MNHEY and CDR2 is SMNVEV in the germline V gene (reference sequence). The CDR3 consists of 16 residues. Trimming left V 5 bases short and J 8 bases short, with 21 bases between.

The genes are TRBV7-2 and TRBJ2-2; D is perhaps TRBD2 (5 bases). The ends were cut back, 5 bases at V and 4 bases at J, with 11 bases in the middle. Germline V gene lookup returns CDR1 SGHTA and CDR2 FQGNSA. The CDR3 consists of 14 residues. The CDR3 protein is CASSPGLPTGELFF. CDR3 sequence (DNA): TGTGCCAGCAGCCCAGGACTCCCCACCGGGGAGCTGTTTTTT.

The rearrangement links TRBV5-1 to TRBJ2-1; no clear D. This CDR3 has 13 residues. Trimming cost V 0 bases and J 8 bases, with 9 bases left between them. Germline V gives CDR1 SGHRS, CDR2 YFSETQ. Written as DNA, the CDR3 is TGCGCCAGCAGCTTGGCGATCATAGATGAGCAGTTCTTC. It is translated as CASSLAIIDEQFF.

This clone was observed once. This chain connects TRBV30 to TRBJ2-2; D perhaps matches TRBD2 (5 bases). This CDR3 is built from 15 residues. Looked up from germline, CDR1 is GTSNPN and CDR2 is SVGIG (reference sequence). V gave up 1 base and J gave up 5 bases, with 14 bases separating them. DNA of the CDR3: TGTGCCTGGAGTGGAGGGCTAGTAGGTACCGGGGAGCTGTTTTTT. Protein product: CAWSGGLVGTGELFF.

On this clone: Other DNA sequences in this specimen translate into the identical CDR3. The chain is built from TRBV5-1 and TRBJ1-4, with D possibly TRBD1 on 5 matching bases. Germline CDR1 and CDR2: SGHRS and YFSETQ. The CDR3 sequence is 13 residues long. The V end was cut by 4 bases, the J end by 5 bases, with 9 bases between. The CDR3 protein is CASSSGGNEKLFF. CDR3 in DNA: TGCGCCAGCAGCAGCGGGGGAAATGAAAAACTGTTTTTT. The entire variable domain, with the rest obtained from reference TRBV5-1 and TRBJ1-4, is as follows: KAGVTQTPRYLIKTRGQQVTLSCSPISGHRSVSWYQQTPGQGLQFLFEYFSETQRNKGNFPGRFSGRQFSNSRSEMNVSTLELGDSALYLCASSSGGNEKLFFGSGTQLSVL.

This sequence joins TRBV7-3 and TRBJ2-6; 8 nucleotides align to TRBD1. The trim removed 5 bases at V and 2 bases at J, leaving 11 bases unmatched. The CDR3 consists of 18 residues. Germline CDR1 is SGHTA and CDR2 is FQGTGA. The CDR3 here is CASSPGPGGVPGANVLTF. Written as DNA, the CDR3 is TGTGCCAGCAGCCCAGGGCCAGGGGGCGTTCCTGGGGCCAACGTCCTGACTTTC.

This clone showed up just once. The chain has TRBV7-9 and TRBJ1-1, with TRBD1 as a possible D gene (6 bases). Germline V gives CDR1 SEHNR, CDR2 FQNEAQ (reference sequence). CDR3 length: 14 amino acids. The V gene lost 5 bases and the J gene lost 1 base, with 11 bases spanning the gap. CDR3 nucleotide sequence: TGTGCCAGCAGCGCACAGGGATCGAACACTGAAGCTTTCTTT. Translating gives CASSAQGSNTEAFF. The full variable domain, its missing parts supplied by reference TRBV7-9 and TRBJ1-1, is DTGVSQNPRHKITKRGQNVTFRCDPISEHNRLYWYRQTLGQGPEFLTYFQNEAQLEKSRLLSDRFSAERPKGSFSTLEIQRTEQGDSAMYLCASSAQGSNTEAFFGQGTRLTVV.

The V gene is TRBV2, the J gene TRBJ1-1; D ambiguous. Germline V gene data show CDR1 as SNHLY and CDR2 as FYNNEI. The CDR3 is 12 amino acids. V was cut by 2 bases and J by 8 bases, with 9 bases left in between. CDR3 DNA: TGTGCCAGCAGTGAACCAAACAGAGAAGCTTTCTTT. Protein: CASSEPNREAFF.

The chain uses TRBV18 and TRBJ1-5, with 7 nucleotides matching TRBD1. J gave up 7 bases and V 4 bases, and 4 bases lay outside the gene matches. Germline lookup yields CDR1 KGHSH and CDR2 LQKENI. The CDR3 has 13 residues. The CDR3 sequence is CASSRQGDQPQHF. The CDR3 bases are TGTGCCAGCTCACGCCAGGGGGACCAGCCCCAGCATTTT.

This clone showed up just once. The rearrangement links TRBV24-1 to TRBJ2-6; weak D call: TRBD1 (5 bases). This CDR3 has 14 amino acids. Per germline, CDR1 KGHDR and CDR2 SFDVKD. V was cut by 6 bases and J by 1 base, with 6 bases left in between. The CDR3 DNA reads TGTGCCACCAGTAGGGGATCTGGGGCCAACGTCCTGACTTTC. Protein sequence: CATSRGSGANVLTF.

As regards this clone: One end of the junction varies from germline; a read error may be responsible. The CDR3 reads CASSDAGGNIGELFF. CDR3 bases: TGTGCCAGCAGCGATGCGGGAGGGAACATCGGGGAGCTGTTTTTT. V gene TRBV7-2 combines with J gene TRBJ2-2, with 9 bases matching TRBD2. Germline V gives CDR1 SGHTA, CDR2 FQGNSA. The CDR3 contains 15 residues.

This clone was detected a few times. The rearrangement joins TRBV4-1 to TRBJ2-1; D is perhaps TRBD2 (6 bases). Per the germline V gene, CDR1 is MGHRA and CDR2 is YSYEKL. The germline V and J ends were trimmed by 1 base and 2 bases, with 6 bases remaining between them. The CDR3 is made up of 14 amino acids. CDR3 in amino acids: CASSQGRAYNEQFF. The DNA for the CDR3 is TGCGCCAGCAGCCAAGGGAGGGCCTACAATGAGCAGTTCTTC.

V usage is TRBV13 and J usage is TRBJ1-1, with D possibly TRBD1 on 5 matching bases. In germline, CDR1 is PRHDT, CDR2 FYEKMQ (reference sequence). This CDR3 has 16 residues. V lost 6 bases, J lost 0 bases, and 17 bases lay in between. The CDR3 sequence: CASSSNAGHLNTEAFF. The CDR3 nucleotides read TGTGCCAGCAGTTCGAACGCCGGACACCTGAACACTGAAGCTTTCTTT.

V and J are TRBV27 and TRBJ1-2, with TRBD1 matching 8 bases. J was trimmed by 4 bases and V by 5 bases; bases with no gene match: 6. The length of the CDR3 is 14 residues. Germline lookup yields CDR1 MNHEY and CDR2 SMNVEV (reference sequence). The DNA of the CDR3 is TGTGCCAGCAGTCCGACAGGGGCCTTCTATGGCTACACCTTC. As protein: CASSPTGAFYGYTF.